This entry is about one T cell receptor (beta chain). Its matching antigen is unknown. The identical CDR3 is also encoded by other nucleotide sequences in the sample. The data stem from a study of PD-L1 blockade in urothelial cancer. Across the whole study: Blood analyses occurred 3 weeks (second dose) and 6 weeks post treatment start.

Time point given: peripheral blood 6 weeks after treatment start. Libraries were prepared by immunoSEQ multiplex PCR; TCRdb keeps only in-frame clonotypes and omits some of them. The data contain approximately 83,000 clones, less than 85% of them singletons. Study-wide findings and caveats: Sub-median blood TCR clonality before treatment predicted longer survival.

Specimen: PBMCs, collected around atezolizumab (anti-PD-L1) treatment. The receptor was isolated from a man between 65 and 85 years old with urothelial cancer.

CDR3 residues: CASNAQGRTEAFF. In DNA, the CDR3 is TGTGCCAGTAATGCACAGGGCCGGACTGAAGCTTTCTTT. The V and J genes are TRBV19 and TRBJ1-1, with D possibly TRBD1 on 6 matching bases. Germline CDR1 reads LNHDA; CDR2 reads SQIVND (reference sequence). This CDR3 has 13 amino acids. Trimming took off 7 bases at V and 5 bases at J, with 14 bases between the two ends.